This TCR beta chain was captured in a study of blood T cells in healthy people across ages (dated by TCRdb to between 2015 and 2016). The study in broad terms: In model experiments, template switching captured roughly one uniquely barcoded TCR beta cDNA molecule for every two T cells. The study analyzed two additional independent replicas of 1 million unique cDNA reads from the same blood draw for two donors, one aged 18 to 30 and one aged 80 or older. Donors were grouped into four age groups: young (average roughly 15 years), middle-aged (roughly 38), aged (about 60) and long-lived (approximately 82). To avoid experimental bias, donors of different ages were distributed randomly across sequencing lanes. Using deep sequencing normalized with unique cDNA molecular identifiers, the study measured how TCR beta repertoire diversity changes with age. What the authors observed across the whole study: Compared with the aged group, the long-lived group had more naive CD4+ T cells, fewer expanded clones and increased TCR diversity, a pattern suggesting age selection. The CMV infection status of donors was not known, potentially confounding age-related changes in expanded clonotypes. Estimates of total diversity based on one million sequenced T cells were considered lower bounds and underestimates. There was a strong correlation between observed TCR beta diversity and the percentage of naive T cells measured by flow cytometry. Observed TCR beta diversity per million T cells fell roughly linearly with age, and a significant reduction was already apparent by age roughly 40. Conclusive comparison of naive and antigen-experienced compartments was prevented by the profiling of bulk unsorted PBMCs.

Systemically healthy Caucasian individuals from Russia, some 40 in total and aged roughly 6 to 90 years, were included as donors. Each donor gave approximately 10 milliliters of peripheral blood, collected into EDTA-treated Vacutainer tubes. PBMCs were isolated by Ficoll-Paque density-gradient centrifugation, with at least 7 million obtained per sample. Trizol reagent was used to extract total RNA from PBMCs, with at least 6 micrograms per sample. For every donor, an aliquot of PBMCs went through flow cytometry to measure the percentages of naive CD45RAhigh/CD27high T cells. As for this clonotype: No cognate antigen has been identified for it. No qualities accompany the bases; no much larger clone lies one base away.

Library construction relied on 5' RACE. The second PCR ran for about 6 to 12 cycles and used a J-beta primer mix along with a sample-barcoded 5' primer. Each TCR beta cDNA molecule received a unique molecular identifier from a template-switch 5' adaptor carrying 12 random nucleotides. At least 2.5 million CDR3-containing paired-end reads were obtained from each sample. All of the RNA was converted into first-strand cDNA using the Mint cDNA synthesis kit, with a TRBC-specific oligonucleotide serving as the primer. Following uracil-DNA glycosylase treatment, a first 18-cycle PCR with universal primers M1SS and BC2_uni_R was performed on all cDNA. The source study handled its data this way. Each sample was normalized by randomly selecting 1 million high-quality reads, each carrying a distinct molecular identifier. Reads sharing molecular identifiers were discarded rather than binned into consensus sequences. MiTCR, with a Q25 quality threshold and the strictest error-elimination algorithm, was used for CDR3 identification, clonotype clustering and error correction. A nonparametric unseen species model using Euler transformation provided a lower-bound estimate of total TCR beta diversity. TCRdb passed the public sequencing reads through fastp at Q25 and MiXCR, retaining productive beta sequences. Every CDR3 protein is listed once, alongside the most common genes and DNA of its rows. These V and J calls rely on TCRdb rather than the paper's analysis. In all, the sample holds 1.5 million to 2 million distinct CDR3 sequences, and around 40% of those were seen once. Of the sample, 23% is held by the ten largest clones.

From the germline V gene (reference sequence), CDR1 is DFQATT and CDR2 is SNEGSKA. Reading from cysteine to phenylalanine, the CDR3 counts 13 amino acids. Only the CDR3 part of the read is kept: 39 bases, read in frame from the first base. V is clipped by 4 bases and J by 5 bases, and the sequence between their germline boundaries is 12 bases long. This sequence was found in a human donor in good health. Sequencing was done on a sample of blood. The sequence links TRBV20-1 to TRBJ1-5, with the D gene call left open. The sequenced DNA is TGCAGTGCTACTGCAGACACAGATCAGCCCCAGCATTTT. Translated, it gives CSATADTDQPQHF.